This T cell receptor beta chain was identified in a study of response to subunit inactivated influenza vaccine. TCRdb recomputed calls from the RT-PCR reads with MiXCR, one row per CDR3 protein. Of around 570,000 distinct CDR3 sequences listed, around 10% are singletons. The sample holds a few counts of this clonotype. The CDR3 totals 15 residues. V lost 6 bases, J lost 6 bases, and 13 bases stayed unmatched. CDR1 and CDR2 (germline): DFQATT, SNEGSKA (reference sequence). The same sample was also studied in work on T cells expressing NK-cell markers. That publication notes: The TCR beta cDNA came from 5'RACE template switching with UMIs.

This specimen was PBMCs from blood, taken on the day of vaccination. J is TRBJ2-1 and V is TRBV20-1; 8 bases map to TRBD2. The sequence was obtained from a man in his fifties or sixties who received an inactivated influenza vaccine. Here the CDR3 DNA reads TGCAGTGCCACTCAGGTTGACGGGAGGGCCAATGAGCAGTTCTTC. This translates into CSATQVDGRANEQFF.